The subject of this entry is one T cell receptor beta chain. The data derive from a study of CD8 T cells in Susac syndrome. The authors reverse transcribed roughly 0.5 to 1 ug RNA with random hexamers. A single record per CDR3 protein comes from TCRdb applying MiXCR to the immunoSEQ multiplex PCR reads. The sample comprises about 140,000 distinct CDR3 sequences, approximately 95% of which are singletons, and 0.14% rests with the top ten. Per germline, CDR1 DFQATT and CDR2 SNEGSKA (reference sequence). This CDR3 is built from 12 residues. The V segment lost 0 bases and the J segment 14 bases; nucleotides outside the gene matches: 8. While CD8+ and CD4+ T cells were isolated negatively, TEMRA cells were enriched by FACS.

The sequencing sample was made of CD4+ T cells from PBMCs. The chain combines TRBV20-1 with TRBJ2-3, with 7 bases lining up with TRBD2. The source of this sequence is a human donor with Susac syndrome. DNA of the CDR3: TGCAGTGCTAGAGATGCGGCTAGCGGAACGTATTTT. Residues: CSARDAASGTYF.